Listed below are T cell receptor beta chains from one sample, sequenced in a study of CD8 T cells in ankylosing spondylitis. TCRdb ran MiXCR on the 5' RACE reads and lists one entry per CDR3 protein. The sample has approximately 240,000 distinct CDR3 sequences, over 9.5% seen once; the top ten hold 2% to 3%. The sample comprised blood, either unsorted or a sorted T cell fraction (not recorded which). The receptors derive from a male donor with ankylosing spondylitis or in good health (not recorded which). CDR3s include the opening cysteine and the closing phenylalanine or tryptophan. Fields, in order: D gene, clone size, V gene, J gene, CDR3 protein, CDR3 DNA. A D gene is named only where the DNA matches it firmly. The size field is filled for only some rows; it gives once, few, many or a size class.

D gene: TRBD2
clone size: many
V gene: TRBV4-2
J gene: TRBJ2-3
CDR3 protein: CASSTDLGGSTQYF
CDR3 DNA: TGTGCCAGCAGCACGGACCTCGGGGGGTCTACGCAGTATTTT

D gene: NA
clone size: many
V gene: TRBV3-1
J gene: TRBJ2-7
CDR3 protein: CASSQDRVGLSPTGQYF
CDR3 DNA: TGTGCCAGCAGCCAAGATCGAGTAGGCTTAAGTCCTACTGGGCAGTACTTC

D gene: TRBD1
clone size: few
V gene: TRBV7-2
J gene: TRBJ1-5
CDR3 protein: CASSRWDRGNQPQHF
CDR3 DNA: TGTGCCAGCAGCCGCTGGGACAGGGGCAATCAGCCCCAGCATTTT

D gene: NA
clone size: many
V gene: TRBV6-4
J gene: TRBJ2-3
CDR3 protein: CASSERIALSAQYF
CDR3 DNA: TGTGCCAGCAGTGAACGAATTGCCCTGAGCGCGCAGTATTTT

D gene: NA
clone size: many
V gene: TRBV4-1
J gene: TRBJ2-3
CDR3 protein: CASSQVTRADTQYF
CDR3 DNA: TGCGCCAGCAGCCAAGTGACTAGAGCAGATACGCAGTATTTT

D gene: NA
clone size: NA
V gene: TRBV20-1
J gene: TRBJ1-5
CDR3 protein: CSARSPQGLHQPQHF
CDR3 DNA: TGCAGTGCTAGGAGTCCGCAGGGCCTTCATCAGCCCCAGCATTTT

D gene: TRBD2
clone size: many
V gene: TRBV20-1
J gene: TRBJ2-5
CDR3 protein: CSALTSGIETQYF
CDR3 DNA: TGCAGTGCGCTGACTAGCGGGATTGAGACCCAGTACTTC

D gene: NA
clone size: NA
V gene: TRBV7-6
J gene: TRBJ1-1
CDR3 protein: CAGSLEENTEAFF
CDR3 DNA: TGTGCCGGCAGCTTAGAAGAGAACACTGAAGCTTTCTTT

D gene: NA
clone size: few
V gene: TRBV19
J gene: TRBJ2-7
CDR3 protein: CASSVPGPKDEQYF
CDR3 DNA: TGTGCCAGTAGTGTACCGGGACCCAAAGACGAGCAGTACTTC

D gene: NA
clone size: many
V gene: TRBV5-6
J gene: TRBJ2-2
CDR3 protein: CASSGANTGELFF
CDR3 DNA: TGTGCCAGCAGCGGCGCGAACACCGGGGAGCTGTTTTTT

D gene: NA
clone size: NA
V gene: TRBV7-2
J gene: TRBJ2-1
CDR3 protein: CASSLGGFDNEQFF
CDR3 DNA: TGTGCCAGCAGCTTAGGGGGATTTGACAATGAGCAGTTCTTC

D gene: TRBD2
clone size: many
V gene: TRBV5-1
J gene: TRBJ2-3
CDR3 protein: CASSPPASGSTDTQYF
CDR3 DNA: TGCGCCAGCAGCCCCCCGGCTAGCGGAAGCACAGATACGCAGTATTTT

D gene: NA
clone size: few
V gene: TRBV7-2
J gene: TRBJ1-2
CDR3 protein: CASSSSIYGYTF
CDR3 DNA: TGTGCCAGCAGCTCATCCATATATGGCTACACCTTC

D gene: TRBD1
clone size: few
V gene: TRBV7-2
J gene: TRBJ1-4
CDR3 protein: CASSPSGTENEKLFF
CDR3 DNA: TGTGCCAGCAGCCCCTCCGGGACAGAAAATGAAAAACTGTTTTTT

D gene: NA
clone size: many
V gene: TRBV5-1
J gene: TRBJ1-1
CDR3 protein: CASSHNTEAFF
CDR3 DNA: TGCGCCAGCAGTCATAACACTGAAGCTTTCTTT

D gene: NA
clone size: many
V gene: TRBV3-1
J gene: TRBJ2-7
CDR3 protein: CASSQDLTDSYEQYF
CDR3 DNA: TGTGCCAGCAGCCAAGATCTCACCGACTCCTACGAGCAGTACTTC

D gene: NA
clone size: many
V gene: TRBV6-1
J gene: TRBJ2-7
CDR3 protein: CASSFRGDAYEQYF
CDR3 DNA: TGTGCCAGCAGCTTCAGGGGTGACGCCTACGAGCAGTACTTC

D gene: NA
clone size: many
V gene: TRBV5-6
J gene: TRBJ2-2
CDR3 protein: CASSSSPLTTGELFF
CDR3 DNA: TGTGCCAGCAGTTCCTCTCCCCTCACTACCGGGGAGCTGTTTTTT

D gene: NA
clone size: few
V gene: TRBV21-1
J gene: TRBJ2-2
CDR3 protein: CASSTEGDRNTGELFF
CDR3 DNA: TGTGCCAGCAGCACCGAAGGAGACCGAAACACCGGGGAGCTGTTTTTT

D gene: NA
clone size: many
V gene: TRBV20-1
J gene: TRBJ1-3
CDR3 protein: CSAAWAAGNTIYF
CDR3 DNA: TGCAGTGCCGCATGGGCGGCTGGAAACACCATATATTTT

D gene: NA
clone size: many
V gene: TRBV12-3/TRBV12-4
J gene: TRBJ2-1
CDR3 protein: CASISTGQSSYNEQFF
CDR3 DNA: TGTGCCAGCATTTCGACAGGTCAGTCTTCCTACAATGAGCAGTTCTTC

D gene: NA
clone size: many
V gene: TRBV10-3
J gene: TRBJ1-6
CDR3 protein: CAISDPTQGSPLHF
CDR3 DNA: TGTGCCATCAGTGATCCGACACAAGGGTCACCCCTCCACTTT

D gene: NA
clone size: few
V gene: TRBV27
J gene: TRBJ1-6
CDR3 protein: CASSSLGGNSPLHF
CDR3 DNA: TGTGCCAGCAGTTCCCTGGGGGGAAATTCACCCCTCCACTTT

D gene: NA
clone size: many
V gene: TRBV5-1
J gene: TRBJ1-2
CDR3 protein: CASSFGDAGPPYGYTF
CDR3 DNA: TGCGCCAGCAGCTTTGGGGACGCAGGACCACCCTATGGCTACACCTTC

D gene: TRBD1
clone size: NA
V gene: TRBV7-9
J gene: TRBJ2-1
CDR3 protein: CASSSTGGGQFF
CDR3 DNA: TGTGCCAGCAGCTCGACAGGGGGTGGGCAGTTCTTC

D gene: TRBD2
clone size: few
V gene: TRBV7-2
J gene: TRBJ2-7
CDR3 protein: CASSLAPAGGYEQYF
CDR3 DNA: TGTGCCAGCAGCTTAGCGCCGGCGGGGGGCTACGAGCAGTACTTC

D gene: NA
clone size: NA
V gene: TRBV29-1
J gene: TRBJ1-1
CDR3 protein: CSVELRNYGTEAFF
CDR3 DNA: TGCAGCGTTGAATTGCGTAACTACGGGACTGAAGCTTTCTTT

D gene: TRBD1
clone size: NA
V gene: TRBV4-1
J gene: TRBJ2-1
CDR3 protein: CASSQPRTGRNTEQFF
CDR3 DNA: TGCGCCAGCAGCCAGCCGCGGACAGGCAGGAACACTGAGCAGTTCTTC

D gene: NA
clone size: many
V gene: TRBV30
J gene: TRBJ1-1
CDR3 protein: CAWSGSFQGNTEAFF
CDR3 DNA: TGTGCCTGGAGCGGGTCGTTCCAGGGGAACACTGAAGCTTTCTTT

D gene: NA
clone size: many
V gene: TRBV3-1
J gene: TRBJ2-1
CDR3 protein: CASSQEARGGFEQFF
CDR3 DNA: TGTGCCAGCAGCCAAGAGGCTAGAGGCGGCTTTGAGCAGTTCTTC

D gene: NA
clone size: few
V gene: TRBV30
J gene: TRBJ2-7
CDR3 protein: CAWGPGLSSYEQYF
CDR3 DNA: TGTGCCTGGGGACCAGGTCTAAGCTCCTACGAGCAGTACTTC

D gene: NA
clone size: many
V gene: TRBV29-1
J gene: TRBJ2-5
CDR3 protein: CSVDGQYF
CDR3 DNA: TGCAGCGTGGATGGCCAGTACTTC

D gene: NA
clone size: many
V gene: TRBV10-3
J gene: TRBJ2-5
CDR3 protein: CAISEPPGVETQYF
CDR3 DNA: TGTGCCATCAGTGAGCCACCGGGGGTAGAGACCCAGTACTTC